This TCR beta chain stems from a study of blood T cell repertoires in COVID-19. For the study at large: PBMCs, B-cell-depleted T cells, or T cells provided the cDNA or gDNA that made up the material.

Per the original methods: Amplified reference gene primers provided the basis for estimating nucleated cell counts. The method was immunoSEQ multiplex PCR; TCRdb's version includes in-frame clones alone and lacks a portion of them. That table supplies the V and J calls and clone size; D and trimming were determined from the DNA. The data hold just over 300,000 clones, with nearly 90% observed a single time. Germline V gene lookup returns CDR1 SGHTA and CDR2 FQGNSA. Trimming removed 0 bases from V and 6 bases from J, with 3 bases in between. CDR3 length: 11 residues. Seattle enrolled patients during active infection and tracked them longitudinally. This clone was picked up many times.

The sequenced sample consisted of peripheral blood. This TCR derives from a woman aged 30 to 39 with COVID-19, enrolled during active disease. The chain couples TRBV7-2 to TRBJ2-7; D unresolved. CDR3: CASSLAIEQYF. CDR3 nucleotides: TGTGCCAGCAGCTTAGCCATCGAGCAGTACTTC.